This is a list of T cell receptor beta chains from one sample in a study of blood T cell repertoires in COVID-19. Generated by immunoSEQ multiplex PCR, the TCRdb table keeps only in-frame clones and is missing some. Of approximately 210,000 clones listed, under 90% are singletons. The sample taken for sequencing was PBMCs or T cells enriched from blood (not recorded which). The receptors come from a woman in her fifties or sixties with acute COVID-19. CDR3s include the opening cysteine and the closing phenylalanine or tryptophan. The D gene is left open where the match is weak. Not every row has a clone size; where given, it reads once, few, many or a size class.

j_call d_call clone_size v_call cdr3_aa cdr3_nt
TRBJ1-3 NA NA TRBV28 CAGSGGAGNTIYF TGTGCCGGCTCGGGAGGGGCTGGAAACACCATATATTTT
TRBJ2-1 TRBD1 NA TRBV5-4 CASSLQDRGYNEQFF TGTGCCAGCAGCTTGCAGGACAGGGGTTACAATGAGCAGTTCTTC
TRBJ2-7 TRBD1 NA TRBV11-2 CASSSTGVAGKTPYEQYF TGTGCCAGCAGCTCGACAGGGGTGGCGGGTAAAACCCCTTACGAGCAGTACTTC
TRBJ1-4 TRBD1 NA TRBV6-5 CASSSHPQGAGEKLFF TGTGCCAGCAGTTCCCATCCTCAGGGGGCTGGGGAAAAACTGTTTTTT
TRBJ1-5 NA NA TRBV5-6 CASSLGPNSNQPQHF TGTGCCAGCAGCCTGGGGCCGAATAGCAATCAGCCCCAGCATTTT
TRBJ2-1 NA NA TRBV3-1/TRBV3-2 CASSRGFDNEQFF TGTGCCAGCAGCCGGGGCTTCGACAATGAGCAGTTCTTC
TRBJ2-2 NA few TRBV7-2 CASSLRQGWNTGELFF TGTGCCAGCAGCTTACGGCAGGGGTGGAACACCGGGGAGCTGTTTTTT
TRBJ2-3 TRBD1 once TRBV28 CASSRDLQGAVRDTQYF TGTGCCAGCAGCCGCGATCTTCAGGGGGCTGTGAGAGATACGCAGTATTTT
TRBJ2-7 TRBD1 NA TRBV7-9 CASSVGQGFSEQYF TGTGCCAGCAGCGTGGGACAGGGGTTTAGCGAGCAGTACTTC
TRBJ2-1 TRBD1 NA TRBV7-2 CASSSTGGGLVEQFF TGTGCCAGCAGCTCAACAGGGGGCGGACTCGTTGAGCAGTTCTTC
TRBJ2-7 TRBD1 NA TRBV7-9 CASSRTPGTGGSYEQYF TGTGCCAGCAGCCGTACGCCTGGGACAGGGGGCTCCTACGAGCAGTACTTC
TRBJ1-1 TRBD1 NA TRBV3-1/TRBV3-2 CASSRFRGPLNTEAFF TGTGCCAGCAGCCGCTTCAGGGGGCCCTTGAACACTGAAGCTTTCTTT
TRBJ2-5 NA once TRBV2 CASSQGLPGETQYF TGTGCCAGCAGCCAGGGACTGCCGGGAGAGACCCAGTACTTC
TRBJ1-2 NA once TRBV7-8 CASSPRSDRNYGYTF TGTGCCAGCAGCCCCAGGTCGGACAGAAACTATGGCTACACCTTC
TRBJ2-5 NA NA TRBV5-4 CASRADSYQETQYF TGTGCCAGCAGGGCTGACAGTTATCAAGAGACCCAGTACTTC
TRBJ1-2 NA NA TRBV24-1 CATSDALEEGYTF TGTGCCACCAGTGATGCTCTTGAAGAGGGCTACACCTTC
TRBJ1-3 NA few TRBV25-1 CASSAGTAAGNTIYF TGTGCCAGCAGTGCCGGGACTGCGGCGGGAAACACCATATATTTT
TRBJ1-2 TRBD1 NA TRBV7-9 CASSLPDRVKYGYTF TGTGCCAGCAGCTTACCGGACAGGGTGAAGTATGGCTACACCTTC
TRBJ2-1 TRBD1 NA TRBV6-1 CASSEGQGWEQFF TGTGCCAGCAGTGAGGGACAGGGGTGGGAGCAGTTCTTC
TRBJ2-7 TRBD2 NA TRBV2 CASRVASGRPSYEQYF TGTGCCAGCAGAGTAGCTAGCGGGAGGCCGTCCTACGAGCAGTACTTC
TRBJ1-2 TRBD1 NA TRBV7-8 CASSLYIVGQLADGGRGYTF TGTGCCAGCAGCTTATATATAGTGGGACAGTTGGCGGACGGTGGGCGCGGCTACACCTTC
TRBJ2-2 TRBD2 NA TRBV29-1 CSVEAGTRTPTGELFF TGCAGCGTTGAAGCCGGGACTAGGACCCCAACCGGGGAGCTGTTTTTT
TRBJ2-7 TRBD2 NA TRBV24-1 CATSDRTSGSYEQYF TGTGCCACCAGTGATAGAACTAGCGGGTCCTACGAGCAGTACTTC
TRBJ2-7 TRBD1 NA TRBV5-1 CASRPRDSSYEQYF TGCGCCAGCAGACCCCGGGACAGTTCCTACGAGCAGTACTTC
TRBJ2-1 TRBD2 NA TRBV28 CASSLLAAKRYNEQFF TGTGCCAGCAGTTTACTAGCGGCCAAGCGGTACAATGAGCAGTTCTTC
TRBJ1-5 NA NA TRBV18 CASSEGRERKPQHF TGTGCCAGCTCGGAGGGGCGGGAAAGGAAGCCCCAGCATTTT
TRBJ1-1 NA NA TRBV19 CASKEGNRGDTEAFF TGTGCCAGTAAGGAGGGGAACCGAGGGGACACTGAAGCTTTCTTT
TRBJ1-2 NA NA TRBV28 CASSPADGRNNYGYTF TGTGCCAGCAGTCCAGCGGACGGCCGTAACAACTATGGCTACACCTTC
TRBJ1-4 TRBD1 NA TRBV5-5 CASSFEFQGAREKLFF TGTGCCAGCAGCTTTGAATTCCAGGGGGCGCGGGAAAAACTGTTTTTT
TRBJ2-7 TRBD1 NA TRBV7-9 CASSARQGTYEQYF TGTGCCAGCAGTGCAAGACAGGGAACCTACGAGCAGTACTTC
TRBJ1-5 TRBD1 NA TRBV24-1 CATSDSGTGTSNQPQHF TGTGCCACCAGTGACTCTGGGACAGGGACTAGCAATCAGCCCCAGCATTTT
TRBJ1-6 TRBD1 many TRBV5-5 CASFVPGTVNSPLHF TGTGCCAGCTTCGTGCCCGGGACAGTGAATTCACCCCTCCACTTT
TRBJ2-5 TRBD2 NA TRBV10-3 CAISVTSGSQETQYF TGTGCCATCAGTGTTACTAGCGGTAGTCAAGAGACCCAGTACTTC
TRBJ1-3 NA NA TRBV28 CATLGENGNTIYF TGTGCCACCCTCGGGGAGAACGGAAACACCATATATTTT
TRBJ2-7 TRBD2 NA TRBV2 CASRTTAGTSPYEQYF TGTGCCAGCAGAACCACTGCCGGGACTAGTCCCTACGAGCAGTACTTC
TRBJ2-3 TRBD2 once TRBV5-1 CASSNSGDLTDTQYF TGCGCCAGCAGCAATAGCGGGGACCTCACAGATACGCAGTATTTT
TRBJ2-7 TRBD1 NA TRBV11-3 CASSLEGGQSYEQYF TGTGCCAGCAGCTTAGAAGGGGGACAGTCCTACGAGCAGTACTTC
TRBJ2-7 NA NA TRBV27 CASTRRGGVSYEQYF TGTGCCAGCACTCGCCGGGGCGGGGTTAGCTACGAGCAGTACTTC
TRBJ2-3 NA NA TRBV11-2 CASSTGTSSTDTQYF TGTGCCAGCAGCACGGGGACTTCGAGCACAGATACGCAGTATTTT
TRBJ2-7 TRBD1 NA TRBV28 CATRQGGSYEQYF TGTGCCACACGACAGGGTGGCTCCTACGAGCAGTACTTC
TRBJ1-2 TRBD1 NA TRBV18 CASSPGTGISFSMLDTF TGTGCCAGCTCACCTGGGACAGGAATATCATTTTCTATGCTCGACACCTTC
TRBJ2-7 TRBD2 NA TRBV18 CASSPGIGAGGPSYEQYF TGTGCCAGCTCACCAGGGATTGGGGCGGGAGGCCCCTCCTACGAGCAGTACTTC
TRBJ1-5 NA NA TRBV7-2 CASSWGVIQPQHF TGTGCCAGCAGCTGGGGGGTGATTCAGCCCCAGCATTTT
TRBJ2-5 NA NA TRBV13 CASSLVNLAGYHQETQYF TGTGCCAGCAGCTTAGTTAATCTCGCGGGGTATCACCAAGAGACCCAGTACTTC
TRBJ1-2 TRBD1 NA TRBV2 CALGGQGVGGYGYTF TGTGCCTTGGGGGGACAGGGTGTCGGTGGCTATGGCTACACCTTC
TRBJ1-5 NA NA TRBV18 CASSAGVGGNQPQHF TGTGCCAGCTCAGCAGGGGTGGGGGGCAATCAGCCCCAGCATTTT
TRBJ2-5 NA few TRBV21-1 CASLTSGRDQETQYF TGTGCCAGCCTTACTAGCGGGAGGGATCAAGAGACCCAGTACTTC
TRBJ2-3 TRBD2 NA TRBV6-6 CASSYYAGGPFDTQYF TGTGCCAGCAGTTACTATGCGGGGGGACCGTTTGATACGCAGTATTTT
TRBJ2-7 NA NA TRBV7-9 CASSLDLGLTSYEQYF TGTGCCAGCAGCTTAGATCTGGGACTTACCTCCTACGAGCAGTACTTC
TRBJ2-1 TRBD1 NA TRBV28 CASSLQGGDEQFF TGTGCCAGCAGTTTACAAGGGGGCGATGAGCAGTTCTTC
TRBJ1-2 NA NA TRBV25-1 CASSEPGNYGYTF TGTGCCAGCAGTGAACCGGGGAACTATGGCTACACCTTC
TRBJ2-5 TRBD2 NA TRBV2 CASRRTSGGPQETQYF TGTGCCAGCAGAAGAACTAGCGGGGGCCCCCAAGAGACCCAGTACTTC
TRBJ2-7 NA NA TRBV11-3 CASSFPARDNSYEQYF TGTGCCAGCAGCTTCCCGGCCAGGGACAATTCCTACGAGCAGTACTTC